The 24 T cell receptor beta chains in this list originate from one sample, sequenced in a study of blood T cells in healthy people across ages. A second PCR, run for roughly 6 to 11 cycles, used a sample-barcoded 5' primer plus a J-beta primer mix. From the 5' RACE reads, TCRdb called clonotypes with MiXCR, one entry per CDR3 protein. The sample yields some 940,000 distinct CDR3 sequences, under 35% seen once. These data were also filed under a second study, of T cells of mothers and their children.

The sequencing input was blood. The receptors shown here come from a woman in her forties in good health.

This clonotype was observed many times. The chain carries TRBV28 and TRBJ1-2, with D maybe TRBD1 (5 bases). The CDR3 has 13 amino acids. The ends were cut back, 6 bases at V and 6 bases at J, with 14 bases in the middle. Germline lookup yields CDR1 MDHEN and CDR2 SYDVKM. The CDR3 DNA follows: TGTGCCAGCAGGACGACAGTAGAGAATGGCTACACCTTC. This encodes CASRTTVENGYTF.

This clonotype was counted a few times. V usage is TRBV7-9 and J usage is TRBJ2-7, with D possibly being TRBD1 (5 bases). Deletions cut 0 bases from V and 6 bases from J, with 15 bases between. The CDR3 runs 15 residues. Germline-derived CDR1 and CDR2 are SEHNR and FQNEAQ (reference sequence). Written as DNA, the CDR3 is TGTGCCAGCAGCTTAGCAATGGGGCAGCGTAGCGAGCAGTACTTC. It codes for CASSLAMGQRSEQYF.

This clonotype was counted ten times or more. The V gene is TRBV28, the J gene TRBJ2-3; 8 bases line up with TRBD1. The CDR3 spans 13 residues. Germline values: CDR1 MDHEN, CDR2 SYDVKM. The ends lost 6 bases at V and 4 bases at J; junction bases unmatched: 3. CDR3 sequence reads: CASSRQGPDTQYF. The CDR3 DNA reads TGTGCCAGCAGCCGACAGGGGCCAGATACGCAGTATTTT. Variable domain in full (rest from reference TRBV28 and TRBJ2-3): DVKVTQSSRYLVKRTGEKVFLECVQDMDHENMFWYRQDPGLGLRLIYFSYDVKMKEKGDIPEGYSVSREKKERFSLILESASTNQTSMYLCASSRQGPDTQYFGPGTRLTVL.

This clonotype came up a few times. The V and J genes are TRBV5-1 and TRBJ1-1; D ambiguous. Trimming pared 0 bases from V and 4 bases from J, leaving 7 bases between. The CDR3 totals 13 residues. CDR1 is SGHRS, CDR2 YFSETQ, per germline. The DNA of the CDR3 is TGCGCCAGCAGCTTGGAAGTAAGCACTGAAGCTTTCTTT. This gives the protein CASSLEVSTEAFF.

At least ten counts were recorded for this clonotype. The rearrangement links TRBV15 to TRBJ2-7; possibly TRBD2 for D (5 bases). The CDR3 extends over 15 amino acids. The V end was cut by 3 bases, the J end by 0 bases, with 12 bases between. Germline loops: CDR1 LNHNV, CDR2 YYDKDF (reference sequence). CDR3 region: CATSRLTSPSYEQYF. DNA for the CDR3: TGTGCCACCAGCAGGCTAACTAGTCCCTCCTACGAGCAGTACTTC.

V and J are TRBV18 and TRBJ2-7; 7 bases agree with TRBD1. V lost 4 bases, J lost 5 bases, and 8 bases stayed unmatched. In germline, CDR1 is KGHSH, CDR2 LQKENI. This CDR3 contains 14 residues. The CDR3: CASSQGAESHEQYF. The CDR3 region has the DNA TGTGCCAGCTCACAGGGGGCGGAATCCCACGAGCAGTACTTC.

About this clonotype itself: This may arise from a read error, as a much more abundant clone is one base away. The CDR3 is CSARDPTSGAGNEQYF. CDR3 coding DNA: TGCAGTGCTAGAGATCCGACTAGCGGGGCAGGGAATGAGCAGTACTTC. The gene calls are TRBV20-1 and TRBJ2-5; TRBD2 agrees at 11 bases. The germline gives CDR1 DFQATT, CDR2 SNEGSKA (reference sequence). This CDR3 has 16 amino acids. J gave up 11 bases and V 0 bases, and 14 bases lay outside the gene matches.

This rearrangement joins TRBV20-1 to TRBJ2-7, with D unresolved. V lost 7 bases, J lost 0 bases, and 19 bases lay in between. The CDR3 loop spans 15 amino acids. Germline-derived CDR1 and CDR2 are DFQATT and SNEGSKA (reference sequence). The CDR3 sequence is CSVKKGRTSSYEQYF. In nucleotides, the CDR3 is TGCAGTGTCAAAAAAGGACGGACGAGCTCCTACGAGCAGTACTTC.

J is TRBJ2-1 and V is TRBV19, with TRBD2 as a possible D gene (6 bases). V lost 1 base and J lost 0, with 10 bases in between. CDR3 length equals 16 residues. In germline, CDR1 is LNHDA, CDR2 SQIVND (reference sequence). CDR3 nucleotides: TGTGCCAGTAGTATAGGCGGGAAAATCTCCTACAATGAGCAGTTCTTC. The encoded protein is CASSIGGKISYNEQFF.

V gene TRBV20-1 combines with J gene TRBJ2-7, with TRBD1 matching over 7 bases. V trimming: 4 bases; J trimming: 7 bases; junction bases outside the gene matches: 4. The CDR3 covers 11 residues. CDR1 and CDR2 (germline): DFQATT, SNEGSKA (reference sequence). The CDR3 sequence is CSAIDRVEQYF. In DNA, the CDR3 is TGCAGTGCTATAGACAGGGTTGAGCAGTACTTC.

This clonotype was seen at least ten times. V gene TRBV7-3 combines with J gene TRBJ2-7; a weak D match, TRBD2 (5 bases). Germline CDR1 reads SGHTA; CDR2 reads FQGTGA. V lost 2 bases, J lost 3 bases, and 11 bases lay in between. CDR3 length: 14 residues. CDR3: CASSLGADGYEQYF. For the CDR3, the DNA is TGTGCCAGCAGCTTAGGAGCGGACGGCTACGAGCAGTACTTC.

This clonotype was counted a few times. As DNA, the CDR3 is TGTGCCAGCAGCTTTTACGTTGACGGTTTCCTTAATCAGCCCCAGCATTTT. It specifies CASSFYVDGFLNQPQHF. This chain connects TRBV7-3 to TRBJ1-5; no clear D gene. V shed 3 bases and J shed 4 bases, with 19 bases lying between them. Per the germline V gene, CDR1 is SGHTA and CDR2 is FQGTGA. The CDR3 length is 17 residues.

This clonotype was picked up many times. For the CDR3, the DNA is TGTGCCAGCAGCTTAGCCGGACAGCGGAAGGCAGAGACCCAGTACTTC. The encoded protein is CASSLAGQRKAETQYF. The rearrangement joins TRBV7-9 to TRBJ2-5, with a tentative D call TRBD1 (6 bases). The CDR3 spans 16 residues. V lost 0 bases and J 4 bases, leaving 15 bases between the germline ends. Germline V gene sequence: CDR1 SEHNR, CDR2 FQNEAQ (reference sequence). Combining the CDR3 with reference TRBV7-9 and TRBJ2-5 gives the whole variable domain DTGVSQNPRHKITKRGQNVTFRCDPISEHNRLYWYRQTLGQGPEFLTYFQNEAQLEKSRLLSDRFSAERPKGSFSTLEIQRTEQGDSAMYLCASSLAGQRKAETQYFGPGTRLLVL.

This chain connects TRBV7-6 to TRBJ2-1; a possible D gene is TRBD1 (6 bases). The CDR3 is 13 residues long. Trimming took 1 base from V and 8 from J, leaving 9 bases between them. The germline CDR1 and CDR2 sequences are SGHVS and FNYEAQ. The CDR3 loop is CASSLVRGDEQFF. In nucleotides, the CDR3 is TGTGCCAGCAGCTTAGTCAGGGGCGATGAGCAGTTCTTC. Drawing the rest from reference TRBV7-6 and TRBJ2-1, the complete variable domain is GAGVSQSPRYKVTKRGQDVALRCDPISGHVSLYWYRQALGQGPEFLTYFNYEAQQDKSGLPNDRFSAERPEGSISTLTIQRTEQRDSAMYRCASSLVRGDEQFFGPGTRLTVL.

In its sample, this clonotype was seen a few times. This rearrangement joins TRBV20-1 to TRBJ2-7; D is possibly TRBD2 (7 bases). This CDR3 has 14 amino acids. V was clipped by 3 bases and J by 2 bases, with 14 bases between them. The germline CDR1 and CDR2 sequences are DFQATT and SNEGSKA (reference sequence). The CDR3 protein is CSASQRGGAYEQYF. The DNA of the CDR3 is TGCAGTGCTAGTCAAAGAGGGGGGGCCTACGAGCAGTACTTC.

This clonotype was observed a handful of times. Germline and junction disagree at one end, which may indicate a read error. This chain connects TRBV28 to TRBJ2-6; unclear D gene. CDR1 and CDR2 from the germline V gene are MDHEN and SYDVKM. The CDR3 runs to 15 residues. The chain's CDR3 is CANSLVSSGANVLTF. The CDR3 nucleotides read TGTGCCAACAGTTTAGTGAGCTCTGGGGCCAACGTCCTGACTTTC.

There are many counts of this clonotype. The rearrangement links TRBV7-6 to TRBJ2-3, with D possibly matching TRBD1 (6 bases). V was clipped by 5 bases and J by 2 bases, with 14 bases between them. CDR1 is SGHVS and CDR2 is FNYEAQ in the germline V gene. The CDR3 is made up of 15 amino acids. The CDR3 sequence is CASSARDTFTDTQYF. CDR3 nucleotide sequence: TGTGCCAGCAGCGCTAGGGACACTTTCACAGATACGCAGTATTTT.

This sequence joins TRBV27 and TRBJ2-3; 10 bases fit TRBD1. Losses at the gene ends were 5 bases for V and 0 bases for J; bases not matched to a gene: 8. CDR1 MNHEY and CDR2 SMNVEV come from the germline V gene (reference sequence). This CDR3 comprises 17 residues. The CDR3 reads CASSRYGTGASTDTQYF. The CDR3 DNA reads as TGTGCCAGCAGTCGCTACGGGACAGGGGCTAGCACAGATACGCAGTATTTT.

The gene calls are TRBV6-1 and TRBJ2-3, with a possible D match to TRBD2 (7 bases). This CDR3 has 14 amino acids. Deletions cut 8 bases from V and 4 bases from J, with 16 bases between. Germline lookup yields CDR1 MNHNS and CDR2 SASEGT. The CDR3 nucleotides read TGTGCCAGCGTGGAGGGGGGAGGGTCAGATACGCAGTATTTT. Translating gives CASVEGGGSDTQYF.

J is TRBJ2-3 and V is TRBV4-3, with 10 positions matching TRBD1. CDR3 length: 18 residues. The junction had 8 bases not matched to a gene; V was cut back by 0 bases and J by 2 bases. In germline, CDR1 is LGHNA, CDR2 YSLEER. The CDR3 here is CASSQDPTGGVSTDTQYF. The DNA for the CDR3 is TGCGCCAGCAGCCAAGACCCGACAGGGGGCGTCTCCACAGATACGCAGTATTTT.

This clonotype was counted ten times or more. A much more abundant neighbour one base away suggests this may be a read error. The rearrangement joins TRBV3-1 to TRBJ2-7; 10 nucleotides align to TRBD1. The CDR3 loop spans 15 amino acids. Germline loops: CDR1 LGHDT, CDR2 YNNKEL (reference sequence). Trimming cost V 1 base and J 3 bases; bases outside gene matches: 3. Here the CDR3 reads CASSQGGTGVYEQYF. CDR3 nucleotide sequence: TGTGCCAGCAGCCAAGGGGGGACAGGGGTCTACGAGCAGTACTTC.

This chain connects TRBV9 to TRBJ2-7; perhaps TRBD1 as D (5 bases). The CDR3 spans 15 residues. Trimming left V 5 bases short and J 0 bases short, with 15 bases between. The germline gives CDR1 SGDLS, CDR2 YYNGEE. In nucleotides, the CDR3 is TGTGCCAGCAGTGTTGTGACAGTGGCCTCCTACGAGCAGTACTTC. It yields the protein CASSVVTVASYEQYF.

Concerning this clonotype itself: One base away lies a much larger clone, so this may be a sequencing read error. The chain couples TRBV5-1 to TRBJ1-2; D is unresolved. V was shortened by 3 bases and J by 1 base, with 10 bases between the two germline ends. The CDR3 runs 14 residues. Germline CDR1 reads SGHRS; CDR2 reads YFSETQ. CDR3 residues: CASSWSSDNYGYTF. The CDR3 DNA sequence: TGCGCCAGCAGCTGGTCATCTGATAACTATGGCTACACCTTC.

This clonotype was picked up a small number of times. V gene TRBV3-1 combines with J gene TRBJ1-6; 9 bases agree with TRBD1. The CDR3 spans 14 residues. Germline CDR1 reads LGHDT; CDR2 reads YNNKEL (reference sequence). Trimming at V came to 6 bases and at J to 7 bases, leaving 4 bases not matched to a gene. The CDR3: CASRSGTGNSPLHF. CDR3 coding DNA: TGTGCCAGCAGGAGTGGGACAGGGAATTCACCCCTCCACTTT.